Below, one T cell receptor beta chain is given with its context. No antigen is known for it. In germline, CDR1 is LNHDA, CDR2 SQIVND (reference sequence). V was pared by 6 bases and J by 2 bases, with 13 bases of the junction left unmatched. The CDR3 totals 17 residues. Data came from immunoSEQ multiplex PCR; TCRdb stores just in-frame clones and leaves some out. Among about 160,000 clones, nearly 90% were seen once, and the ten largest hold 4% to 4.5%. The data originate from a study of cytomegalovirus exposure and HLA in healthy donors. Study details: The approximately 130 validation repertoires were reported in a later analysis to have been generated on the same platform as the approximately 700 first-cohort repertoires.

Study-wide points: There were 160 or so TCR beta chains listed as cytomegalovirus-associated.

The material sequenced was PBMCs. The clonotype was recovered from a man aged 18-30 years in good health and CMV-seropositive. The chain has TRBV19 and TRBJ2-1; TRBD2 agrees at 7 bases. In DNA, the CDR3 is TGTGCCAGTAGACCCTCGACTAGCCTTACAACCTACAATGAGCAGTTCTTC. Translated: CASRPSTSLTTYNEQFF.